This T cell receptor beta chain was retrieved from a study of cytomegalovirus exposure and HLA in healthy donors. Study-wide context: An earlier analysis identified fewer than 130 million unique TCR beta sequences in approximately 190 million T cells. General study results and limits: Later findings reportedly placed an Asian-associated ancestry cluster below the approximately 670-donor mean for N-insertions. DRB1 showed the most TCR associations and HLA-C the fewest in a later analysis, as rates varied by HLA locus.

Primers for the PCR totalled 60 Vbeta and 13 Jbeta. TCRdb's table, derived via immunoSEQ multiplex PCR, lists solely in-frame clones and lacks some. This sample has some 250,000 clones, with about 80% found just once. Note on this clone: What it binds is unknown.

The CDR3 has 11 residues. The V end lost 3 bases, the J end lost 4 bases, and 4 bases lay between the germline ends. Per the germline V gene, CDR1 is SGHDT and CDR2 is YYEEEE. This receptor was taken from a middle-aged woman in good health and CMV-seropositive. V and J are TRBV5-6 and TRBJ1-1; the D is unclear. The sequenced material came from PBMCs. CDR3 region: CASSYSTEAFF. The CDR3 nucleotides are TGTGCCAGCAGCTACTCCACTGAAGCTTTCTTT. Variable domain in full (rest from reference TRBV5-6 and TRBJ1-1): DAGVTQSPTHLIKTRGQQVTLRCSPKSGHDTVSWYQQALGQGPQFIFQYYEEEERQRGNFPDRFSGHQFPNYSSELNVNALLLGDSALYLCASSYSTEAFFGQGTRLTVV.